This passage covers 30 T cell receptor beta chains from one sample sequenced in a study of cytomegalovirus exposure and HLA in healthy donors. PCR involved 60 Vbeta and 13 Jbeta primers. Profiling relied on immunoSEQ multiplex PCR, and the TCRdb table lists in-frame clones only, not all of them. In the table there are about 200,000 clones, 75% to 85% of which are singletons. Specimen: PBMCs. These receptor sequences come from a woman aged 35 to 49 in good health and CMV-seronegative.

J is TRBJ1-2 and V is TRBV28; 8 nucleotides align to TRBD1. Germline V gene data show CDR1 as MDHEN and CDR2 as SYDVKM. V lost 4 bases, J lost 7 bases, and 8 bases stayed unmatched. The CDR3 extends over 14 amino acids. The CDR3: CASSSGAGGLGYTF. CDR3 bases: TGTGCCAGCAGTTCGGGGGCAGGGGGCCTTGGCTACACCTTC.

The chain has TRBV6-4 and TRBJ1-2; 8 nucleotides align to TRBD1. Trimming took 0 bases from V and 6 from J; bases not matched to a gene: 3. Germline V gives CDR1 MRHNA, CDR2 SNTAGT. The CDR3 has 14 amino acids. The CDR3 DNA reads TGTGCCAGCAGTGACTCGTCAGGGGGCGATGGCTACACCTTC. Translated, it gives CASSDSSGGDGYTF.

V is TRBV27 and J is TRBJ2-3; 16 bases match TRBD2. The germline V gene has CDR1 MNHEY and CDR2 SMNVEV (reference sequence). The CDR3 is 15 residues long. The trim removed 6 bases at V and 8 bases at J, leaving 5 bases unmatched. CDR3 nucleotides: TGTGCCAGCAGCCCGGGACTAGCGGGAGGGGCTACGCAGTATTTT. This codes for CASSPGLAGGATQYF.

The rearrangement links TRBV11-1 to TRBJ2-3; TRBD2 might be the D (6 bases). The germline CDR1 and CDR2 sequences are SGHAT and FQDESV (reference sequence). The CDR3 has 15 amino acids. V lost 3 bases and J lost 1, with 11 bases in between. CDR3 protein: CASSLEGTGTDTQYF. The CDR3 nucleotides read TGTGCCAGCAGCTTGGAGGGTACTGGCACAGATACGCAGTATTTT. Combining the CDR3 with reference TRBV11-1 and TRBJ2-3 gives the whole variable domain EAEVAQSPRYKITEKSQAVAFWCDPISGHATLYWYRQILGQGPELLVQFQDESVVDDSQLPKDRFSAERLKGVDSTLKIQPAELGDSAMYLCASSLEGTGTDTQYFGPGTRLTVL.

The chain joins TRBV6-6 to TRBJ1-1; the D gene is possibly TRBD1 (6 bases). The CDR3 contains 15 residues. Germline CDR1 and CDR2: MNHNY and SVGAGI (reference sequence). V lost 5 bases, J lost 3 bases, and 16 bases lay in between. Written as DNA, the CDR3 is TGTGCCAGCAGTATACAGGGACGAGGGGACACTGAAGCTTTCTTT. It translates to CASSIQGRGDTEAFF.

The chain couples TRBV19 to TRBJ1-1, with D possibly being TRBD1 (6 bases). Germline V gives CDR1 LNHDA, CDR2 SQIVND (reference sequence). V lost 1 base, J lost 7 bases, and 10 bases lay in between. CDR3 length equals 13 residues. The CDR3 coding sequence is TGTGCCAGTAGTATAGCGGCAGGGGTTGAAGCTTTCTTT. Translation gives CASSIAAGVEAFF.

DNA of the CDR3: TGTGCCAGCAGTCCAGGGTTGGGGACCGGGGAGCTGTTTTTT. Amino acids: CASSPGLGTGELFF. The chain employs TRBV27 and TRBJ2-2; possibly TRBD1 for D (5 bases). The CDR3 extends over 14 amino acids. V dropped 5 bases and J dropped 5 bases, with 12 bases sitting between them. CDR1 is MNHEY, CDR2 SMNVEV, per germline (reference sequence).

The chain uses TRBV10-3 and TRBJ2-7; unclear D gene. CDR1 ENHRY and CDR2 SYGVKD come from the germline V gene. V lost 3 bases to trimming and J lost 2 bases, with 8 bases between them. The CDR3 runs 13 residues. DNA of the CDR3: TGTGCCATCAGTGATGGTCAGACCTACGAGCAGTACTTC. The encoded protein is CAISDGQTYEQYF.

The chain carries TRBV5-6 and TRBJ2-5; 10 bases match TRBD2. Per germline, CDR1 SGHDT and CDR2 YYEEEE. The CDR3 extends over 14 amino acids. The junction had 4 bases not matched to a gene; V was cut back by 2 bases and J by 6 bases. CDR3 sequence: CASSFGTSVKTQYF. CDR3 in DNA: TGTGCCAGCAGCTTCGGGACTAGCGTAAAGACCCAGTACTTC.

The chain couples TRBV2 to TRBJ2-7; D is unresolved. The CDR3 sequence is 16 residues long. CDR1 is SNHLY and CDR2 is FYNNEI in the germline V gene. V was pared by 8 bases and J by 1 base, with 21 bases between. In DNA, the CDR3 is TGTGCCAGCGCAGTCCCAGTTAATGGCAGGTCCTACGAGCAGTACTTC. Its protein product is CASAVPVNGRSYEQYF.

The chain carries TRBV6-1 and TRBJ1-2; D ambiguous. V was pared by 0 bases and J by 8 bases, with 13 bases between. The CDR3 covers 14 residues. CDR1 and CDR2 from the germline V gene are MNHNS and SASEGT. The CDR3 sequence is CASSEAEGIRGYTF. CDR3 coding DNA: TGTGCCAGCAGTGAAGCAGAGGGTATACGAGGCTACACCTTC.

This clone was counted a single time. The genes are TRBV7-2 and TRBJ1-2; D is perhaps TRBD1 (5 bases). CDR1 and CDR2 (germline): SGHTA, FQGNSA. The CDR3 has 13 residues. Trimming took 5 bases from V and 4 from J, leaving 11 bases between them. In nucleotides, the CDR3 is TGTGCCAGCAGCATCGGGCAGGGCTATGGCTACACCTTC. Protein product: CASSIGQGYGYTF.

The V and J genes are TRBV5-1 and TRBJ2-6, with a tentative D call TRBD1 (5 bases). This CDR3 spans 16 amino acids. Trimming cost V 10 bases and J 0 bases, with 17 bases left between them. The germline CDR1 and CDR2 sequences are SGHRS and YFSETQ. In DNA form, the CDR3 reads TGCGCCGGCCCTCAGGGAACATTCTCTGGGGCCAACGTCCTGACTTTC. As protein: CAGPQGTFSGANVLTF.

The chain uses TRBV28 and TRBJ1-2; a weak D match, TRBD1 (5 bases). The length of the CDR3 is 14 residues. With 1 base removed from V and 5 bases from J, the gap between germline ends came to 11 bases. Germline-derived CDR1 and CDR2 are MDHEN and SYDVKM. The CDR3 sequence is CASSLYGGLYGYTF. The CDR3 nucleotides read TGTGCCAGCAGTTTATACGGGGGGTTGTATGGCTACACCTTC.

In DNA, the CDR3 is TGTGCCAGCAGCGCAAAACAGGGGACTAGGAACACTGAAGCTTTCTTT. Protein product: CASSAKQGTRNTEAFF. The genes are TRBV9 and TRBJ1-1; TRBD1 aligns across 7 bases. This CDR3 has 16 residues. Germline V gene sequence: CDR1 SGDLS, CDR2 YYNGEE. The V and J ends lost 3 bases and 1 base, in that order; junction bases with no gene match: 9.

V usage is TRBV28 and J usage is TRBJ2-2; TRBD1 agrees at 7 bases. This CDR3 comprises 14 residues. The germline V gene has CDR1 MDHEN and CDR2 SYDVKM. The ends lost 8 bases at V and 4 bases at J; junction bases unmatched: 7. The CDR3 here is CASRRDRSTGELFF. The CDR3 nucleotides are TGTGCCAGCCGCCGGGACAGAAGCACCGGGGAGCTGTTTTTT.

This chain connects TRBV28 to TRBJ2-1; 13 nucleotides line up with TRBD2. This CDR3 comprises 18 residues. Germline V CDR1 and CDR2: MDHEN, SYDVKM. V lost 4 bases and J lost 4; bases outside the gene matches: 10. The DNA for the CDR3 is TGTGCCAGCAGTTCACCCGGACTAGCGGGAGACTCATACAATGAGCAGTTCTTC. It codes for CASSSPGLAGDSYNEQFF.

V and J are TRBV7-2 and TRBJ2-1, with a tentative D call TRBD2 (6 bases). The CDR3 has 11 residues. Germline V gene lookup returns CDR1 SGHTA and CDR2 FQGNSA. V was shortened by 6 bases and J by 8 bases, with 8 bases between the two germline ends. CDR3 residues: CASRASDEQFF. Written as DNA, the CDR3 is TGTGCCAGCAGGGCTAGCGATGAGCAGTTCTTC.

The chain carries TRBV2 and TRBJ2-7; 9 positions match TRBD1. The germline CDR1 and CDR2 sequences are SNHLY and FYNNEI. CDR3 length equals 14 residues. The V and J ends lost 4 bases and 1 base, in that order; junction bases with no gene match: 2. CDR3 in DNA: TGTGCCAGCAGTGGAGGGACAGGGTCCTACGAGCAGTACTTC. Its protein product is CASSGGTGSYEQYF.

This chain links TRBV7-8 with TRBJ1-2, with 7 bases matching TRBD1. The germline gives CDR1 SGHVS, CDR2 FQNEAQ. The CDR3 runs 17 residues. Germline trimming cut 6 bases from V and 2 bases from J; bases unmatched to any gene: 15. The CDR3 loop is CASSTAQGTAFNYGYTF. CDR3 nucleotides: TGTGCCAGCAGTACGGCCCAAGGGACAGCCTTCAACTATGGCTACACCTTC.

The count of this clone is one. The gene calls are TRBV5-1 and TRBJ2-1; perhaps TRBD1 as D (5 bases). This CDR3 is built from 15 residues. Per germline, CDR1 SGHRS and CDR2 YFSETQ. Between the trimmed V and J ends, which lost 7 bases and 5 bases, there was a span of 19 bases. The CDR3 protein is CASEAKERGNNEQFF. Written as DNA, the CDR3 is TGCGCCAGCGAAGCTAAAGAAAGGGGAAACAATGAGCAGTTCTTC.

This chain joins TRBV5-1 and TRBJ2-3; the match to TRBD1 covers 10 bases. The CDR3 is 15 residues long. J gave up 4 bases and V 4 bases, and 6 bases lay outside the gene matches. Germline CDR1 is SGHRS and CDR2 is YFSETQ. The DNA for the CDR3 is TGCGCCAGCAGCCGGAAGACAGGGGGCGCAGATACGCAGTATTTT. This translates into CASSRKTGGADTQYF.

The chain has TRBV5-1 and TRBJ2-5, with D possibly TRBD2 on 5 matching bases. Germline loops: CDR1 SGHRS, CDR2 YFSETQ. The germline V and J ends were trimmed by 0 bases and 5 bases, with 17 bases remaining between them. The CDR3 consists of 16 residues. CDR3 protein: CASSLEFAVGKETQYF. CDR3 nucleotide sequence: TGCGCCAGCAGCTTGGAGTTCGCGGTCGGGAAGGAGACCCAGTACTTC.

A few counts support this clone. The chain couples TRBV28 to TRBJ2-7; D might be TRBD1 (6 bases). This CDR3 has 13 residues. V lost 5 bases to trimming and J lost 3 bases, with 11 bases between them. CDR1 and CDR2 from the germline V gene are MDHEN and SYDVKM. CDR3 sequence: CASSNTGYYEQYF. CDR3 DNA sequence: TGTGCCAGCAGTAATACAGGGTACTACGAGCAGTACTTC.

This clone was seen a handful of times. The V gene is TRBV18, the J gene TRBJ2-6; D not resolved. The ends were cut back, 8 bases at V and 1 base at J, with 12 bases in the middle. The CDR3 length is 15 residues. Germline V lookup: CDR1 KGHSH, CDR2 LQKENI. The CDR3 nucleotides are TGTGCCAGCAACAGAAAACCATCTGGGGCCAACGTCCTGACTTTC. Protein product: CASNRKPSGANVLTF. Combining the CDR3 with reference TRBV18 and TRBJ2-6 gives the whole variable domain NAGVMQNPRHLVRRRGQEARLRCSPMKGHSHVYWYRQLPEEGLKFMVYLQKENIIDESGMPKERFSAEFPKEGPSILRIQQVVRGDSAAYFCASNRKPSGANVLTFGAGSRLTVL.

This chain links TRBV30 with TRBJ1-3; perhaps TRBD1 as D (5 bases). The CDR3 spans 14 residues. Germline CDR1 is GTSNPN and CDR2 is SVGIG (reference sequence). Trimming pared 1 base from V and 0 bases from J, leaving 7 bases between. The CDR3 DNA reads TGTGCCTGGAGTGCGGGGGACTCTGGAAACACCATATATTTT. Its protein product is CAWSAGDSGNTIYF. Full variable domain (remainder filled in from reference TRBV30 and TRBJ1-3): SQTIHQWPATLVQPVGSPLSLECTVEGTSNPNLYWYRQAAGRGLQLLFYSVGIGQISSEVPQNLSASRPQDRQFILSSKKLLLSDSGFYLCAWSAGDSGNTIYFGEGSWLTVV.

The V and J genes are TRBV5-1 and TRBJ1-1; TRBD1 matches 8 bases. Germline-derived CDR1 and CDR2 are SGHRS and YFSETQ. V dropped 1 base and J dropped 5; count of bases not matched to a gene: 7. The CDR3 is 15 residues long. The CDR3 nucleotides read TGCGCCAGCAGCTTGACATCGACAGGGGTGACTGAAGCTTTCTTT. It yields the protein CASSLTSTGVTEAFF.

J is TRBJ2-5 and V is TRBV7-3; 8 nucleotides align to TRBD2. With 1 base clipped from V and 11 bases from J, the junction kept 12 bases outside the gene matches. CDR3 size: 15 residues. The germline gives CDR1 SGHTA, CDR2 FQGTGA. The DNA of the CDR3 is TGTGCCAGCAGCTTAATGGCGGGGGGTGAGACTCCACAGTACTTC. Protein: CASSLMAGGETPQYF. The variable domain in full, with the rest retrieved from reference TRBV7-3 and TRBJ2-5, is GAGVSQTPSNKVTEKGKYVELRCDPISGHTALYWYRQSLGQGPEFLIYFQGTGAADDSGLPNDRFFAVRPEGSVSTLKIQRTERGDSAVYLCASSLMAGGETPQYFGPGTRLLVL.

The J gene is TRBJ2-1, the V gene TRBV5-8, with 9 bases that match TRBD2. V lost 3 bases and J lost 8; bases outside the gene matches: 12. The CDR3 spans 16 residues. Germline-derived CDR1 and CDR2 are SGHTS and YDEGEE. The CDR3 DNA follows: TGTGCCAGCAGCTACAGGTCGGCGGGAGGGGGTTATGAGCAGTTCTTC. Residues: CASSYRSAGGGYEQFF.

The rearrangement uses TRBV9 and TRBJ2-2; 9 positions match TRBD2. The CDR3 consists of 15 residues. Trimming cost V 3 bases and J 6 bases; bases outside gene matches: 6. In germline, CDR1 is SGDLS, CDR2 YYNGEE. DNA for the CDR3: TGTGCCAGCAGCGAAACCGGGACTAGCTCCGGGGAGCTGTTTTTT. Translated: CASSETGTSSGELFF.